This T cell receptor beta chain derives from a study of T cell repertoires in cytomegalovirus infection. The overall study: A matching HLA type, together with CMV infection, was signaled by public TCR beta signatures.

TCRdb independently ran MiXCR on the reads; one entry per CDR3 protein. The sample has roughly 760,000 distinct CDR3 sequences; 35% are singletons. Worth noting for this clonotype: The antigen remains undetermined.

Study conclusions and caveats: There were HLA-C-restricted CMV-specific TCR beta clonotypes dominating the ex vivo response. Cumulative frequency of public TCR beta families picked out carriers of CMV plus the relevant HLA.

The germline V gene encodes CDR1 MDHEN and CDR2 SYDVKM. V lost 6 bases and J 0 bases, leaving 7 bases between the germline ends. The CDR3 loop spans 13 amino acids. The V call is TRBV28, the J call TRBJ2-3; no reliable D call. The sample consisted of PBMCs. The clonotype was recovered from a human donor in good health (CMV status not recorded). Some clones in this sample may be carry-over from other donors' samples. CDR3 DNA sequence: TGTGCCAGCAGGGAACCTAGCACAGATACGCAGTATTTT. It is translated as CASREPSTDTQYF.